A single sample gave rise to the 32 T cell receptor beta chains below, sequenced in a study of CD8+ T cells in alopecia areata (dated by TCRdb to 2017 to 2018). The library came from the immunoSEQ multiplex PCR assay. For TCR sequencing, RNA was extracted from every sample and reverse transcribed into cDNA to serve as template. In TCRdb, the immuneACCESS table is reduced to in-frame sequences with V and J assigned. These tables do not hold every clone; where another copy was compared, an unresolved V gene accounts for under half, and the others remain unexplained. Counted in this sample were 90,000 to 120,000 clones; under 60% of them appeared once. Roughly 25% of the sample is taken by the ten largest. Sequencing was carried out using NKG2D-low CD8+ T cells sorted from blood. Sample cell subset or site, as interpreted from the label and publication: sorted CD8+ NKG2D-low blood T cells. The receptors stem from a human donor with alopecia areata.

This chain links TRBV27 with TRBJ1-2; D perhaps matches TRBD1 (6 bases). Looked up from germline, CDR1 is MNHEY and CDR2 is SMNVEV (reference sequence). The CDR3 is 13 residues long. V dropped 2 bases and J dropped 6 bases, with 10 bases sitting between them. The CDR3 region has the DNA TGTGCCAGCAGTTTAAGGCGGACAGATGGCTACACCTTC. As protein: CASSLRRTDGYTF.

This clone has a count of ten or more. V is TRBV19 and J is TRBJ2-1; maybe TRBD2 (6 bases). Deletions cut 4 bases from V and 4 bases from J, with 14 bases between. In germline, CDR1 is LNHDA, CDR2 SQIVND (reference sequence). CDR3 length: 15 amino acids. The CDR3 protein is CASSKVSGEYNEQFF. The CDR3 coding sequence is TGTGCCAGTAGTAAGGTTAGCGGAGAATACAATGAGCAGTTCTTC.

CDR3: CASTPLQTGQETQYF. The CDR3 nucleotides are TGCGCCAGCACCCCACTTCAGACAGGCCAAGAGACCCAGTACTTC. The chain recombines TRBV5-1 with TRBJ2-5; perhaps TRBD1 as D (6 bases). The V end lost 6 bases, the J end lost 1 base, and 16 bases lay between the germline ends. CDR3 length equals 15 residues. Germline V gives CDR1 SGHRS, CDR2 YFSETQ. Full variable domain (remainder filled in from reference TRBV5-1 and TRBJ2-5): KAGVTQTPRYLIKTRGQQVTLSCSPISGHRSVSWYQQTPGQGLQFLFEYFSETQRNKGNFPGRFSGRQFSNSRSEMNVSTLELGDSALYLCASTPLQTGQETQYFGPGTRLLVL.

The chain has TRBV15 and TRBJ2-2; D ambiguous. V lost 0 bases and J lost 0, with 11 bases in between. CDR1 LNHNV and CDR2 YYDKDF come from the germline V gene (reference sequence). This CDR3 is built from 17 residues. CDR3 sequence (DNA): TGTGCCACCAGCAGAGAGGTGCTCATCGCGAACACCGGGGAGCTGTTTTTT. As protein: CATSREVLIANTGELFF.

V gene TRBV7-9 combines with J gene TRBJ2-7, with 9 nucleotides matching TRBD1. The CDR3 loop spans 14 amino acids. Germline assignment: CDR1 SEHNR and CDR2 FQNEAQ (reference sequence). V was pared by 4 bases and J by 3 bases, with 4 bases of the junction left unmatched. The CDR3 here is CASSYPGQGYEQYF. CDR3 nucleotides: TGTGCCAGCAGCTACCCGGGACAGGGCTACGAGCAGTACTTC. Looking up the rest from reference TRBV7-9 and TRBJ2-7 gives the full variable domain: DTGVSQNPRHKITKRGQNVTFRCDPISEHNRLYWYRQTLGQGPEFLTYFQNEAQLEKSRLLSDRFSAERPKGSFSTLEIQRTEQGDSAMYLCASSYPGQGYEQYFGPGTRLTVT.

This chain connects TRBV7-9 to TRBJ2-5, with D tentatively TRBD2 (6 bases). Between the trimmed V and J ends, which lost 5 bases and 5 bases, there was a span of 18 bases. Germline values: CDR1 SEHNR, CDR2 FQNEAQ (reference sequence). The CDR3 loop spans 15 amino acids. CDR3 nucleotides: TGTGCCAGCAGCCCCGGGCCGCGACTAGAGGAGACCCAGTACTTC. It is translated as CASSPGPRLEETQYF.

In this sample, this clone turned up a few times. The chain carries TRBV2 and TRBJ2-6; D is possibly TRBD1 (5 bases). Germline CDR1 SNHLY, CDR2 FYNNEI. The V and J ends lost 1 base and 1 base respectively, with 14 bases between them. The CDR3 loop spans 18 amino acids. The DNA of the CDR3 is TGTGCCAGCAGTGAAGGAACAGGTATCGCTTCTGGGGCCAACGTCCTGACTTTC. Residues: CASSEGTGIASGANVLTF.

This chain links TRBV2 with TRBJ2-7; D is unresolved. CDR1 and CDR2 from the germline V gene are SNHLY and FYNNEI. V lost 3 bases to trimming and J lost 3 bases, with 3 bases between them. The CDR3 spans 11 residues. The CDR3 bases are TGTGCCAGCAGTGATGGCTACGAGCAGTACTTC. This gives the protein CASSDGYEQYF.

The J gene is TRBJ2-1, the V gene TRBV9, with D perhaps matching TRBD1 (6 bases). V lost 3 bases and J lost 0, with 16 bases in between. There are 17 residues in the CDR3. Per the germline V gene, CDR1 is SGDLS and CDR2 is YYNGEE. CDR3 loop: CASSAPGTPSSYNEQFF. The CDR3 DNA reads as TGTGCCAGCAGCGCGCCCGGGACACCAAGCTCCTACAATGAGCAGTTCTTC.

The J gene is TRBJ2-5, the V gene TRBV12-5; 10 nucleotides agree with TRBD2. The CDR3 extends over 17 amino acids. V dropped 3 bases and J dropped 3; count of bases not matched to a gene: 10. Germline values: CDR1 LGHNT, CDR2 FRNRAP. For the CDR3, the DNA is TGTGCTAGTGGTTTTTTTCTCGGGACTAGCGAGGAAGAGACCCAGTACTTC. Translated, it gives CASGFFLGTSEEETQYF.

The J gene is TRBJ2-1, the V gene TRBV7-2; the match to TRBD2 covers 14 bases. The length of the CDR3 is 16 residues. Per the germline V gene, CDR1 is SGHTA and CDR2 is FQGNSA. The J segment lost 5 bases and the V segment lost 5 bases, leaving 5 bases of the junction unmatched. CDR3 protein: CASSVTGLAGDNEQFF. The CDR3 DNA sequence: TGTGCCAGCAGCGTAACGGGACTAGCGGGAGACAATGAGCAGTTCTTC. The variable domain in full, with the rest retrieved from reference TRBV7-2 and TRBJ2-1, is GAGVSQSPSNKVTEKGKDVELRCDPISGHTALYWYRQSLGQGLEFLIYFQGNSAPDKSGLPSDRFSAERTGGSVSTLTIQRTQQEDSAVYLCASSVTGLAGDNEQFFGPGTRLTVL.

The rearrangement uses TRBV6-5 and TRBJ1-2; a weak D match, TRBD1 (5 bases). Germline CDR1 MNHEY, CDR2 SVGAGI. V lost 7 bases to trimming and J lost 0 bases, with 12 bases between them. This CDR3 region has 14 residues. The CDR3 sequence: CASNPGLANYGYTF. The CDR3 bases are TGTGCCAGCAACCCAGGGTTAGCTAACTATGGCTACACCTTC.

The V call is TRBV2, the J call TRBJ1-1; D ambiguous. There are 13 residues in the CDR3. The V end was cut by 3 bases, the J end by 1 base, with 6 bases between. Germline CDR1 SNHLY, CDR2 FYNNEI. As DNA, the CDR3 is TGTGCCAGCAGTGACTACAAGAACACTGAAGCTTTCTTT. It specifies CASSDYKNTEAFF.

The chain carries TRBV30 and TRBJ2-7, with D tentatively TRBD1 (5 bases). Germline-derived CDR1 and CDR2 are GTSNPN and SVGIG (reference sequence). The CDR3 spans 14 residues. Trimming removed 3 bases at V and 3 bases at J, with 15 bases between. CDR3 sequence reads: CAWRPIREGYEQYF. Here the CDR3 DNA reads TGTGCCTGGAGACCAATCAGGGAAGGCTACGAGCAGTACTTC.

The chain uses TRBV6-1 and TRBJ2-7; D is undetermined. From germline, CDR1 is MNHNS and CDR2 SASEGT. V lost 6 bases, J lost 4 bases, and 10 bases lay in between. The CDR3 has 12 residues. CDR3 residues: CASRLTAYEQYF. The CDR3 DNA sequence: TGTGCCAGCAGGCTAACAGCGTACGAGCAGTACTTC.

This sequence joins TRBV27 and TRBJ2-6; the match to TRBD1 covers 11 bases. The CDR3 has 18 residues. Germline CDR1 and CDR2: MNHEY and SMNVEV (reference sequence). V shed 1 base, J shed 0 bases, and the junction held 2 bases outside the gene matches. The CDR3 DNA sequence: TGTGCCAGCAGTTTATTGGGGACAGGGGGCTCTGGGGCCAACGTCCTGACTTTC. This gives the protein CASSLLGTGGSGANVLTF.

The chain carries TRBV6-6 and TRBJ2-1; the D is unclear. CDR1 MNHNY and CDR2 SVGAGI come from the germline V gene (reference sequence). V lost 0 bases and J 12 bases, leaving 9 bases between the germline ends. The CDR3 has 12 residues. In DNA form, the CDR3 reads TGTGCCAGCAGTTACTCGGCGGACCTGCAGTTCTTC. Residues: CASSYSADLQFF.

The chain has TRBV27 and TRBJ2-7; D not resolved. Germline V gene sequence: CDR1 MNHEY, CDR2 SMNVEV (reference sequence). This CDR3 has 13 residues. V was trimmed by 3 bases and J by 7 bases, leaving 13 bases between them. This CDR3 reads CASSFDESREQYF. The CDR3 DNA reads TGTGCCAGCAGTTTCGATGAGTCTAGGGAGCAGTACTTC.

This clone showed up just a few times. V usage is TRBV4-1 and J usage is TRBJ2-1, with 7 bases lining up with TRBD2. The germline V gene has CDR1 MGHRA and CDR2 YSYEKL. This CDR3 comprises 17 residues. V lost 1 base to trimming and J lost 7 bases; unmatched junction nucleotides: 13. The CDR3 sequence: CASSQGSRDYFYNEQFF. In DNA form, the CDR3 reads TGCGCCAGCAGCCAAGGAAGTAGGGACTACTTTTATAATGAGCAGTTCTTC.

The V gene is TRBV11-2, the J gene TRBJ2-5; D not certain. The germline CDR1 and CDR2 sequences are SGHAT and FQNNGV. With 3 bases removed from V and 5 bases from J, the gap between germline ends came to 13 bases. The CDR3 sequence is 14 residues long. In DNA, the CDR3 is TGTGCCAGCAGCTTTTACCCGGCGACGGAGACCCAGTACTTC. It encodes CASSFYPATETQYF.

The chain has TRBV28 and TRBJ1-1, with D maybe TRBD1 (6 bases). V was shortened by 3 bases and J by 3 bases, with 8 bases between the two germline ends. CDR1 is MDHEN and CDR2 is SYDVKM in the germline V gene. The CDR3 runs 13 residues. DNA of the CDR3: TGTGCCAGCAGTTTTGAGGGGGACACTGAAGCTTTCTTT. It encodes CASSFEGDTEAFF.

The rearrangement joins TRBV7-9 to TRBJ1-4; D is uncertain. Germline V gene lookup returns CDR1 SEHNR and CDR2 FQNEAQ (reference sequence). The CDR3 sequence is 14 residues long. V shed 3 bases and J shed 6 bases, with 11 bases lying between them. CDR3 in DNA: TGTGCCAGCAGCTTTGCGGGGAGGGATGAAAAACTGTTTTTT. Translation: CASSFAGRDEKLFF.

The V and J genes are TRBV7-8 and TRBJ2-3, with 14 bases that match TRBD2. Germline values: CDR1 SGHVS, CDR2 FQNEAQ. J lost 4 bases, V lost 5 bases, and 2 bases had no gene match. The length of the CDR3 is 15 residues. The CDR3 bases are TGTGCCAGCAGCCAGACTAGCGGGAGGGCAGATACGCAGTATTTT. This encodes CASSQTSGRADTQYF.

In regard to this clone: This CDR3 is also generated by other DNA sequences in the sample. V and J are TRBV6-5 and TRBJ2-3; no definite D call. From germline, CDR1 is MNHEY and CDR2 SVGAGI. V gave up 0 bases and J gave up 6 bases, with 7 bases separating them. This CDR3 comprises 13 residues. The CDR3 DNA follows: TGTGCCAGCAGTTACTCGATAGGGGATACGCAGTATTTT. Translated: CASSYSIGDTQYF.

The CDR3 DNA reads as TGCGCCAGCAGCCCCGGACAGGGGCTTTCGGATGAGCAGTACTTC. It encodes CASSPGQGLSDEQYF. This chain connects TRBV5-1 to TRBJ2-7; 9 bases are shared with TRBD1. The J segment lost 7 bases and the V segment lost 4 bases, leaving 12 bases of the junction unmatched. CDR3 length equals 15 residues. Germline CDR1 reads SGHRS; CDR2 reads YFSETQ.

This rearrangement joins TRBV18 to TRBJ2-3, with 9 bases that match TRBD1. Germline-derived CDR1 and CDR2 are KGHSH and LQKENI. V lost 3 bases, J lost 4 bases, and 5 bases stayed unmatched. The CDR3 has 15 residues. The CDR3 reads CASSPTGGRSDTQYF. The CDR3 bases are TGTGCCAGCTCACCGACAGGGGGTAGGTCAGATACGCAGTATTTT. The full variable domain, rest sourced from reference TRBV18 and TRBJ2-3, is NAGVMQNPRHLVRRRGQEARLRCSPMKGHSHVYWYRQLPEEGLKFMVYLQKENIIDESGMPKERFSAEFPKEGPSILRIQQVVRGDSAAYFCASSPTGGRSDTQYFGPGTRLTVL.

The chain links TRBV5-1 to TRBJ2-7; unclear D gene. The CDR3 contains 15 residues. The ends were cut back, 3 bases at V and 2 bases at J, with 15 bases in the middle. Germline assignment: CDR1 SGHRS and CDR2 YFSETQ. The DNA of the CDR3 is TGCGCCAGCAGCTATCACTCGGACCCAACCTACGAGCAGTACTTC. The encoded protein is CASSYHSDPTYEQYF.

The chain links TRBV6-9 to TRBJ2-5; 7 bases map to TRBD1. Germline CDR1 and CDR2: MNHGY and SVAAGI. The V and J ends lost 4 bases and 5 bases, in that order; junction bases with no gene match: 7. The CDR3 extends over 14 amino acids. The CDR3 region has the DNA TGTGCCAGCAGTTCGACAGGGTATCTGGAGACCCAGTACTTC. Translating it yields CASSSTGYLETQYF.

This clone was recorded a few times. The V and J genes are TRBV5-1 and TRBJ2-7; 9 nucleotides align to TRBD1. Germline CDR1 and CDR2: SGHRS and YFSETQ. V trimming: 4 bases; J trimming: 1 base; junction bases outside the gene matches: 3. The CDR3 extends over 14 amino acids. Here the CDR3 DNA reads TGCGCCAGCAGCATTGGACAGGGGTCCTACGAGCAGTACTTC. Translated, it gives CASSIGQGSYEQYF.

The chain carries TRBV29-1 and TRBJ2-1, with 9 bases matching TRBD1. CDR3 length: 16 amino acids. Germline values: CDR1 SQVTM, CDR2 ANQGSEA. Germline trimming cut 3 bases from V and 4 bases from J; bases unmatched to any gene: 10. CDR3 DNA: TGCAGCGTTGAGGAGACAGGGGGGCCCTCATACAATGAGCAGTTCTTC. Its translation: CSVEETGGPSYNEQFF.

The chain employs TRBV11-2 and TRBJ2-1; 7 bases match TRBD1. V shed 4 bases and J 6 bases; nucleotides not matched to a gene: 6. Looked up from germline, CDR1 is SGHAT and CDR2 is FQNNGV. The CDR3 totals 14 residues. In nucleotides, the CDR3 is TGTGCCAGCAGCTCCCCAGCAGGGGGCAATGAGCAGTTCTTC. This gives the protein CASSSPAGGNEQFF.

J is TRBJ1-1 and V is TRBV9; 10 nucleotides align to TRBD1. The CDR3 is made up of 14 amino acids. The ends lost 7 bases at V and 5 bases at J; junction bases unmatched: 8. Germline CDR1 SGDLS, CDR2 YYNGEE. The CDR3 region is CASRRTGGGTEAFF. The CDR3, as DNA: TGTGCCAGCCGACGGACAGGGGGTGGAACTGAAGCTTTCTTT. The variable domain in full, completed from reference TRBV9 and TRBJ1-1, reads DSGVTQTPKHLITATGQRVTLRCSPRSGDLSVYWYQQSLDQGLQFLIQYYNGEERAKGNILERFSAQQFPDLHSELNLSSLELGDSALYFCASRRTGGGTEAFFGQGTRLTVV.